This T cell receptor beta chain was captured by sequencing in a study of blood T cell repertoires in COVID-19. Whole-study context: Sources were T cells, B-cell-depleted T cells, or PBMCs; the material itself was cDNA or gDNA.

Produced via immunoSEQ multiplex PCR; TCRdb's table is partial and in-frame only. The table has about 160,000 clones, about 91% seen once; the top ten hold 3% to 4.5%. This CDR3 comprises 14 residues. The V gene's germline CDR1 is SGHTA and CDR2 FQGNSA. The J segment lost 7 bases and the V segment lost 11 bases, leaving 11 bases of the junction unmatched. Material: peripheral blood. This chain links TRBV7-2 with TRBJ2-1; 10 bases are shared with TRBD2. The TCR originated in a woman aged 55-69 years who had recovered from COVID-19. The CDR3 loop is CAFSGGSRSNEQFF. The DNA for the CDR3 is TGTGCCTTTAGCGGGGGGAGTCGTTCGAATGAGCAGTTCTTC.